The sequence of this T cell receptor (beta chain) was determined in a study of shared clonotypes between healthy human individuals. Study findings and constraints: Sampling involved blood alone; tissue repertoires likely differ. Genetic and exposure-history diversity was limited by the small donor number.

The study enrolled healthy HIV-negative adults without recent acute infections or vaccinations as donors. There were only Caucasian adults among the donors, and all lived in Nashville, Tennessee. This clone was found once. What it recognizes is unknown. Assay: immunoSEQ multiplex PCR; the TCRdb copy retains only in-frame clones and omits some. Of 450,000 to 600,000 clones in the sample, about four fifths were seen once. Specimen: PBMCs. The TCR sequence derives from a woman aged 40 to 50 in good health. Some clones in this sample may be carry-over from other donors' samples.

The CDR3 DNA is TGCAGCCTCACCGACTACAATGAGCAGTTCTTC. Translating gives CSLTDYNEQFF. V gene TRBV29-1 combines with J gene TRBJ2-1, with no clear D. This CDR3 comprises 11 residues. Trimming stripped 8 bases from V and 3 bases from J, with 8 bases between. CDR1 and CDR2 (germline): SQVTM, ANQGSEA.